These 30 T cell receptor beta chains were sequenced from one sample in a study of blood T cell repertoires in COVID-19. The repertoire was sequenced with immunoSEQ multiplex PCR; TCRdb's copy has only in-frame clones and lacks some. Found here are about 81,000 clones, almost 85% of them singletons; the top ten hold 6.5% to 8%. Sequenced sample: peripheral blood. All receptors derive from a human donor in a cohort sampled during active COVID-19.

This clone was counted at least ten times. V is TRBV5-6 and J is TRBJ2-7; the match to TRBD1 covers 9 bases. Germline trimming cut 5 bases from V and 5 bases from J; bases unmatched to any gene: 11. The length of the CDR3 is 15 residues. Germline V gene sequence: CDR1 SGHDT, CDR2 YYEEEE. CDR3 protein: CASRLTGGKFHEQYF. The CDR3 bases are TGTGCCAGCAGATTGACAGGGGGGAAGTTCCACGAGCAGTACTTC.

The chain combines TRBV29-1 with TRBJ2-7, with TRBD2 matching over 7 bases. From germline, CDR1 is SQVTM and CDR2 ANQGSEA. The CDR3 loop spans 13 amino acids. The J segment lost 7 bases and the V segment lost 7 bases, leaving 13 bases of the junction unmatched. For the CDR3, the DNA is TGCAGCGCCGGGGACTATACATTACGGGAGCAGTACTTC. Protein sequence: CSAGDYTLREQYF.

This chain connects TRBV5-1 to TRBJ1-1, with D perhaps matching TRBD1 (5 bases). This CDR3 contains 14 residues. V dropped 3 bases and J dropped 5 bases, with 14 bases sitting between them. The germline CDR1 and CDR2 sequences are SGHRS and YFSETQ. This CDR3 is CASSSGSFYTEAFF. The CDR3 region has the DNA TGCGCCAGCAGCTCAGGGTCCTTTTATACTGAAGCTTTCTTT.

The V gene is TRBV4-3, the J gene TRBJ2-7; 12 bases fit TRBD2. CDR1 LGHNA and CDR2 YSLEER come from the germline V gene. This CDR3 has 15 amino acids. With V trimmed by 3 bases and J by 2 bases, 2 bases remained unmatched. The CDR3 region is CASSHRTSGAYEQYF. As DNA, the CDR3 is TGCGCCAGCAGCCACCGGACTAGCGGGGCCTACGAGCAGTACTTC.

The table lists this clone with a few counts. The rearrangement joins TRBV27 to TRBJ1-6; 9 bases are shared with TRBD1. With V trimmed by 4 bases and J by 10 bases, 11 bases remained unmatched. This CDR3 is built from 16 residues. CDR1 is MNHEY and CDR2 is SMNVEV in the germline V gene (reference sequence). CDR3 loop: CASSSPFRDRDSPLHF. In DNA form, the CDR3 reads TGTGCCAGCAGTTCCCCCTTCCGGGACAGGGACTCACCCCTCCACTTT.

This clone was picked up one time. The rearrangement uses TRBV18 and TRBJ2-3; a possible D gene is TRBD1 (5 bases). Germline CDR1 KGHSH, CDR2 LQKENI. CDR3 length equals 15 residues. Between the trimmed V and J ends, which lost 2 bases and 2 bases, there was a span of 11 bases. DNA of the CDR3: TGTGCCAGCTCACCAACGGACACGATCACAGATACGCAGTATTTT. It yields the protein CASSPTDTITDTQYF.

This clone has just one count. The same CDR3 is also encoded by other DNA sequences in this sample. The chain joins TRBV18 to TRBJ1-5; D unresolved. This CDR3 is built from 13 residues. In germline, CDR1 is KGHSH, CDR2 LQKENI. V lost 3 bases and J lost 4, with 7 bases in between. CDR3 amino acids: CASSPSGNQPQHF. CDR3 nucleotide sequence: TGTGCCAGCTCACCTTCCGGGAATCAGCCCCAGCATTTT.

This clone was counted only a few times. V is TRBV5-1 and J is TRBJ1-4, with 8 bases lining up with TRBD1. The J segment lost 1 base and the V segment lost 3 bases, leaving 5 bases of the junction unmatched. Germline loops: CDR1 SGHRS, CDR2 YFSETQ. The CDR3 sequence is 16 residues long. In DNA form, the CDR3 reads TGCGCCAGCAGCTCAGGGGGCACGGGAACTAATGAAAAACTGTTTTTT. Residues: CASSSGGTGTNEKLFF.

The rearrangement uses TRBV2 and TRBJ1-1, with D perhaps matching TRBD1 (6 bases). CDR1 and CDR2 from the germline V gene are SNHLY and FYNNEI. This CDR3 has 15 residues. V was trimmed by 5 bases and J by 0 bases, leaving 13 bases between them. Here the CDR3 reads CASSSGAVMNTEAFF. CDR3 DNA sequence: TGTGCCAGCAGTTCAGGGGCGGTAATGAACACTGAAGCTTTCTTT.

The V and J genes are TRBV19 and TRBJ2-7, with a possible D match to TRBD2 (6 bases). V was shortened by 5 bases and J by 2 bases, with 10 bases between the two germline ends. Germline values: CDR1 LNHDA, CDR2 SQIVND (reference sequence). The CDR3 is 13 residues long. The CDR3 here is CASSQGLTYEQYF. The CDR3 bases are TGTGCCAGTAGTCAGGGACTGACCTACGAGCAGTACTTC.

CDR3: CASSQSGSEQYF. DNA for the CDR3: TGTGCCAGCAGCCAATCGGGGAGCGAGCAGTACTTC. The chain combines TRBV3-1 (or the pseudogene TRBV3-2) with TRBJ2-7, with a weak D call TRBD2 (5 bases). The CDR3 runs to 12 residues. V was pared by 2 bases and J by 6 bases, with 8 bases between. Germline CDR1 is LGHDT and CDR2 is YNNKEL (reference sequence).

The V call is TRBV7-3, the J call TRBJ2-7, with D unresolved. CDR1 is SGHTA, CDR2 FQGTGA, per germline. V was pared by 4 bases and J by 0 bases, with 10 bases between. This CDR3 region has 14 residues. The CDR3 DNA is TGTGCCAGCAGCTCTCAGTCAGGCTCCTACGAGCAGTACTTC. Residues: CASSSQSGSYEQYF.

The chain uses TRBV4-1 and TRBJ1-1, with D possibly TRBD1 on 5 matching bases. The length of the CDR3 is 16 residues. In germline, CDR1 is MGHRA, CDR2 YSYEKL. V was shortened by 1 base and J by 7 bases, with 19 bases between the two germline ends. CDR3 bases: TGCGCCAGCAGCCAAGTCTCCGCCAAGACAGATTTTGAAGCTTTCTTT. This translates into CASSQVSAKTDFEAFF.

This rearrangement joins TRBV18 to TRBJ1-6; weak D call: TRBD1 (5 bases). V gave up 8 bases and J gave up 8 bases, with 16 bases separating them. From germline, CDR1 is KGHSH and CDR2 LQKENI. CDR3 size: 14 residues. CDR3 loop: CASTGAPPDSPLHF. The CDR3 nucleotides read TGTGCCAGCACTGGGGCCCCACCGGATTCACCCCTCCACTTT.

This chain uses TRBV21-1 with TRBJ2-7; the table's D call, TRBD1, was not checked against the DNA. TRBV21-1 is annotated as a pseudogene. CDR3 length equals 13 residues. CDR3 protein: CAIKGQGFYEQYF. CDR3 DNA: TGTGCCATCAAAGGACAGGGTTTCTACGAGCAGTACTTC.

CDR3 protein: CASSHLAGDEQFF. CDR3 nucleotide sequence: TGTGCCAGCAGTCACCTAGCGGGGGATGAGCAGTTCTTC. The chain employs TRBV6-2 or TRBV6-3 and TRBJ2-1, with 10 bases matching TRBD2. The CDR3 runs 13 residues. With 5 bases clipped from V and 8 bases from J, the junction kept 3 bases outside the gene matches. Germline CDR1 and CDR2: MNHEY and SVGEGT.

J is TRBJ2-1 and V is TRBV18; 11 nucleotides match TRBD2. The J segment lost 5 bases and the V segment lost 5 bases, leaving 2 bases of the junction unmatched. The CDR3 is made up of 14 amino acids. Germline CDR1 KGHSH, CDR2 LQKENI. CDR3 protein: CASSYSGGDNEQFF. CDR3 nucleotides: TGTGCCAGCTCATATAGCGGGGGGGACAATGAGCAGTTCTTC.

The rearrangement uses TRBV9 and TRBJ2-5; a possible D gene is TRBD1 (6 bases). Trimming removed 3 bases from V and 5 bases from J, with 11 bases in between. CDR3 length equals 13 residues. Germline V CDR1 and CDR2: SGDLS, YYNGEE. CDR3 sequence: CASSEGVGETQYF. The CDR3 nucleotides read TGTGCCAGCAGCGAGGGGGTCGGCGAGACCCAGTACTTC.

The chain joins TRBV3-1 (or the pseudogene TRBV3-2) to TRBJ2-6; D is uncertain. The CDR3 spans 12 residues. Trimming stripped 4 bases from V and 4 bases from J, with 2 bases between. Germline V gives CDR1 LGHDT, CDR2 YNNKEL (reference sequence). The CDR3 sequence: CASSLGANVLTF. The CDR3 nucleotides read TGTGCCAGCAGCCTAGGGGCCAACGTCCTGACTTTC.

Turning to this clone: Other DNA sequences in the same sample also yield this CDR3. The V call is TRBV19, the J call TRBJ1-1; no firm D call. The CDR3 covers 13 residues. V was shortened by 3 bases and J by 0 bases, with 5 bases between the two germline ends. CDR1 and CDR2 (germline): LNHDA, SQIVND (reference sequence). The CDR3 protein is CASSISVNTEAFF. The DNA of the CDR3 is TGTGCCAGTAGTATTTCAGTGAACACTGAAGCTTTCTTT.

This chain's CDR3 is CASSPKGGTEAFF. The DNA for the CDR3 is TGTGCCAGCTCACCAAAAGGGGGAACTGAAGCTTTCTTT. The V and J genes are TRBV18 and TRBJ1-1, with a tentative D call TRBD1 (6 bases). CDR3 length equals 13 residues. The germline V and J ends were trimmed by 2 bases and 5 bases, with 9 bases remaining between them. The germline gives CDR1 KGHSH, CDR2 LQKENI.

The CDR3 sequence is CASSLAGGGNQPQHF. The CDR3 DNA follows: TGTGCCAGCAGCTTAGCTGGAGGCGGGAATCAGCCCCAGCATTTT. The chain recombines TRBV7-9 with TRBJ1-5; no clear D. Trimming cost V 0 bases and J 4 bases, with 10 bases left between them. The CDR3 is 15 residues long. Germline CDR1 SEHNR, CDR2 FQNEAQ (reference sequence). Variable domain in full (rest from reference TRBV7-9 and TRBJ1-5): DTGVSQNPRHKITKRGQNVTFRCDPISEHNRLYWYRQTLGQGPEFLTYFQNEAQLEKSRLLSDRFSAERPKGSFSTLEIQRTEQGDSAMYLCASSLAGGGNQPQHFGDGTRLSIL.

J is TRBJ1-4 and V is TRBV7-2; D remains ambiguous. CDR3 size: 15 residues. V gave up 5 bases and J gave up 8 bases, with 18 bases separating them. Germline CDR1 SGHTA, CDR2 FQGNSA. As DNA, the CDR3 is TGTGCCAGCAGCCCCGGCGGGCAGCGAGTGGAAAAACTGTTTTTT. Encoded protein: CASSPGGQRVEKLFF.

J is TRBJ2-2 and V is TRBV19; 12 bases align to TRBD2. Germline lookup yields CDR1 LNHDA and CDR2 SQIVND (reference sequence). Germline trimming cut 10 bases from V and 4 bases from J; bases unmatched to any gene: 7. The CDR3 has 15 amino acids. The CDR3, as DNA: TGTGCCACACGACTAGCGGGGGTGAGCACCGGGGAGCTGTTTTTT. The encoded protein is CATRLAGVSTGELFF.

This chain links TRBV27 with TRBJ1-2; possibly TRBD1 for D (5 bases). The germline CDR1 and CDR2 sequences are MNHEY and SMNVEV (reference sequence). The CDR3 extends over 15 amino acids. Trimming took 2 bases from V and 8 from J, leaving 18 bases between them. CDR3 DNA sequence: TGTGCCAGCAGTTTAAGGGGCAGGGAGGTTGACGGCTACACCTTC. Its protein is CASSLRGREVDGYTF.

This chain connects TRBV2 to TRBJ1-2; no clear D. Germline V gives CDR1 SNHLY, CDR2 FYNNEI. The CDR3 totals 16 residues. V lost 0 bases and J 3 bases, leaving 14 bases between the germline ends. CDR3 in amino acids: CASSEAGRNLHYGYTF. The CDR3 DNA is TGTGCCAGCAGTGAAGCGGGCAGAAACCTCCACTATGGCTACACCTTC.

The V and J genes are TRBV6-5 and TRBJ2-3, with 10 nucleotides matching TRBD1. Germline trimming cut 8 bases from V and 4 bases from J; bases unmatched to any gene: 6. The CDR3 consists of 14 residues. CDR1 is MNHEY, CDR2 SVGAGI, per germline. CDR3 bases: TGTGCCAGCCCCGTGACAGGGGGCGCAGATACGCAGTATTTT. This gives the protein CASPVTGGADTQYF.

The table lists this clone with a few counts. This sequence joins TRBV19 and TRBJ2-7; 9 bases agree with TRBD1. CDR3 length: 15 residues. Germline CDR1 is LNHDA and CDR2 is SQIVND (reference sequence). Losses at the gene ends were 5 bases for V and 3 bases for J; bases not matched to a gene: 8. In DNA form, the CDR3 reads TGTGCCAGTAGTGCCCGACAGGGGGGACTCTACGAGCAGTACTTC. As protein: CASSARQGGLYEQYF.

V gene TRBV29-1 combines with J gene TRBJ2-7; 8 bases fit TRBD1. The V gene end was trimmed by 5 bases and the J gene end by 5 bases; junction bases not matched to a gene: 5. The germline V gene has CDR1 SQVTM and CDR2 ANQGSEA. The CDR3 is 12 amino acids. CDR3 sequence (DNA): TGCAGCGTTCGCAGGGGGCCGGACGAGCAGTACTTC. Translated, it gives CSVRRGPDEQYF.

The chain is built from TRBV5-5 and TRBJ2-3; the D gene is possibly TRBD1 (6 bases). The length of the CDR3 is 15 residues. The germline V gene encodes CDR1 SGHKS and CDR2 YYEKEE (reference sequence). V lost 0 bases and J 8 bases, leaving 16 bases between the germline ends. CDR3 protein: CASSLVPTGIGTQYF. CDR3 coding DNA: TGTGCCAGCAGCTTGGTTCCAACAGGGATAGGTACGCAGTATTTT.